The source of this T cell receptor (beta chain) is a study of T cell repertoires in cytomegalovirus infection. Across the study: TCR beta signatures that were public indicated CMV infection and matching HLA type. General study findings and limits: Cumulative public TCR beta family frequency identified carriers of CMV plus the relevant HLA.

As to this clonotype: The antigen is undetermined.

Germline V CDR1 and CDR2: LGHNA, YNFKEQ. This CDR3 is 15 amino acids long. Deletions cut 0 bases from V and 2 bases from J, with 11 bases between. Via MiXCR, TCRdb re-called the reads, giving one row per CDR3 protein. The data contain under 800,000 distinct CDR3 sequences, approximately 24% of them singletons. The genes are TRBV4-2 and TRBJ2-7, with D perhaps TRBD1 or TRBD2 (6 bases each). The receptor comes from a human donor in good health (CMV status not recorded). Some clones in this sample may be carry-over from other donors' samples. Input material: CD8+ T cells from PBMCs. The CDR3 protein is CASSQDGGGTYEQYF. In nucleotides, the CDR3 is TGTGCCAGCAGCCAAGATGGAGGGGGAACCTACGAGCAGTACTTC.